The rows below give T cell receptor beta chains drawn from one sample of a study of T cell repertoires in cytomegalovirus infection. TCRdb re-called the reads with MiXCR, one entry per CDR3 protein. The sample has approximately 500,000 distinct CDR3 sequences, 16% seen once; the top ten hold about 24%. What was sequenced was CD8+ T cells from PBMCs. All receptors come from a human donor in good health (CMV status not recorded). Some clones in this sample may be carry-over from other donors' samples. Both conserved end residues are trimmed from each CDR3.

ASSLGLYSGANVLT TRBV7-3
AFGTPNTGELF TRBV10-3
ASSPAGFSSDPLP TRBV27
ASSLSGGSTDTQY TRBV2
ASSLGSGTRGYEQY TRBV7-9
ASSLESGRASGEQY TRBV5-1
ASSPGLDRVPYNEQF TRBV7-6
ASNLSSGTQF TRBV27
ASSQGGVQETQY TRBV4-2
ASSPLSDTGELF TRBV2
ARVLREQF TRBV27
ASSSQLAGVGETQY TRBV5-4
ASSSGQSVYGYT TRBV7-8
ASSLSGLAGETQY TRBV27
ASSEFRVRTEAF TRBV6-1
ASSPPLGAGANTEAF TRBV6-6
ASSPTVGSRTNTEAF TRBV7-9
ASSRTGTDTDTQY TRBV12-3/TRBV12-4
SARDPPASSSTDTQY TRBV20-1
ASRLRTEAF TRBV4-1